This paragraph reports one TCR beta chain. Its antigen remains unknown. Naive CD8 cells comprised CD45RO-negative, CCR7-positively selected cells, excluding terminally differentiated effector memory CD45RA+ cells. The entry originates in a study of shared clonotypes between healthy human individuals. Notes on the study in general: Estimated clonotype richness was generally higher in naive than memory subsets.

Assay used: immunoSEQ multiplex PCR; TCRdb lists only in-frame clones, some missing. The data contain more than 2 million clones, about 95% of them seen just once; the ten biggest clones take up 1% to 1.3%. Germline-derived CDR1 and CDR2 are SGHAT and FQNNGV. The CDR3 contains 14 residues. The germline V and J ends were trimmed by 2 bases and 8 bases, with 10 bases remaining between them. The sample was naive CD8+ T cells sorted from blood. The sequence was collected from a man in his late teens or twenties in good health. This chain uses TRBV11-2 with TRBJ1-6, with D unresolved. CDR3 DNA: TGTGCCAGCAGCTTACCGAGAATGGATTCACCCCTCCACTTT. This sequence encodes CASSLPRMDSPLHF.